Below, 16 T cell receptor beta chains from the same sample are listed, as sequenced in a study of regulatory T cells in long-lasting Graves disease. Through Arm-PCR of CDR3 regions and iRepertoire HTBI primers, TCR beta libraries were built. TCRdb re-analysed the multiplex PCR reads in MiXCR, keeping a single row per CDR3 protein. The sample carries hundreds of thousands of distinct CDR3 sequences, roughly 21% recorded once. Documented time point: persistent/refractory GD, antithyroid drugs over 5 years with positive TRAb. The authors made the TCR library using RNA they extracted from PBMCs. The input for sequencing was peripheral blood mononuclear cells (PBMCs), taken when the disease was refractory, from a patient treated with antithyroid drugs. The receptors here all came from a female donor with Graves disease.

The chain combines TRBV19 with TRBJ1-6, with D perhaps matching TRBD1 (6 bases). Trimming removed 4 bases at V and 7 bases at J, with 17 bases between. This CDR3 comprises 16 residues. Germline V gives CDR1 LNHDA, CDR2 SQIVND (reference sequence). The CDR3: CASSTGAGVGNSPLHF. CDR3 sequence (DNA): TGTGCCAGTAGTACCGGGGCAGGGGTCGGGAATTCACCCCTCCACTTT.

This clonotype appeared a few times. V and J are TRBV6-2 or TRBV6-3 and TRBJ2-2; D is uncertain. Germline lookup yields CDR1 MNHEY and CDR2 SVGEGT. Trimming cost V 0 bases and J 7 bases, with 12 bases left between them. The CDR3 totals 15 residues. In nucleotides, the CDR3 is TGTGCCAGCAGTTACTCGAGGCAAGGGATCGGGGAGCTGTTTTTT. Amino acid sequence: CASSYSRQGIGELFF.

The chain has TRBV11-2 and TRBJ2-1; D perhaps matches TRBD2 (5 bases). Germline CDR1 reads SGHAT; CDR2 reads FQNNGV. The CDR3 length is 14 residues. Trimming took 4 bases from V and 6 from J, leaving 13 bases between them. CDR3: CASSSAGVGNEQFF. The CDR3 nucleotides are TGTGCCAGCAGCTCCGCCGGGGTTGGCAATGAGCAGTTCTTC.

The sample holds many counts of this clonotype. The rearrangement uses TRBV6-9 and TRBJ1-2; no reliable D call. Germline V gives CDR1 MNHGY, CDR2 SVAAGI. This CDR3 has 11 amino acids. The germline V and J ends were trimmed by 4 bases and 4 bases, with 4 bases remaining between them. Here the CDR3 DNA reads TGTGCCAGCAGTTCTACCTATGGCTACACCTTC. Translated, it gives CASSSTYGYTF.

This clonotype appeared many times. This chain connects TRBV12-3 or TRBV12-4 to TRBJ2-5; 9 bases agree with TRBD2. With V trimmed by 6 bases and J by 4 bases, 3 bases remained unmatched. The CDR3 runs to 13 residues. The CDR3: CASRIAGVETQYF. CDR3 DNA: TGTGCCAGCAGGATAGCGGGAGTAGAGACCCAGTACTTC.

This clonotype has just a few counts. For the CDR3, the DNA is TGTGCCAGCAGCTCGGGACTAGCGGAAAAGACCCAGTACTTC. Translating gives CASSSGLAEKTQYF. The chain joins TRBV5-4 to TRBJ2-5, with 11 bases fitting TRBD2. The CDR3 extends over 14 amino acids. The ends lost 3 bases at V and 6 bases at J; junction bases unmatched: 4. Looked up from germline, CDR1 is SGHNT and CDR2 is YYREEE (reference sequence).

The rearrangement links TRBV2 to TRBJ1-2; perhaps TRBD1 as D (5 bases). The CDR3 has 12 amino acids. Deletions cut 10 bases from V and 6 bases from J, with 15 bases between. CDR1 is SNHLY and CDR2 is FYNNEI in the germline V gene. The CDR3 region is CAIEPRGHGYTF. The CDR3 bases are TGTGCCATCGAGCCCCGGGGCCATGGCTACACCTTC.

The chain couples TRBV29-1 to TRBJ2-5; 10 nucleotides match TRBD2. Germline V CDR1 and CDR2: SQVTM, ANQGSEA. This CDR3 has 15 amino acids. J lost 2 bases, V lost 2 bases, and 5 bases had no gene match. CDR3 residues: CSVEPAGGEQETQYF. The CDR3 DNA reads TGCAGCGTTGAACCAGCGGGAGGGGAACAAGAGACCCAGTACTTC.

This clonotype was seen many times. The J gene is TRBJ1-2, the V gene TRBV20-1; no firm D call. CDR1 DFQATT and CDR2 SNEGSKA come from the germline V gene (reference sequence). V was shortened by 6 bases and J by 8 bases, with 10 bases between the two germline ends. This CDR3 comprises 10 residues. Here the CDR3 reads CSALFEGYTF. CDR3 nucleotide sequence: TGCAGTGCCCTCTTTGAAGGCTACACCTTC.

This clonotype has just a few counts. This chain connects TRBV20-1 to TRBJ2-7; maybe TRBD2 (5 bases). This CDR3 spans 15 amino acids. Deletions cut 2 bases from V and 0 bases from J, with 14 bases between. CDR1 is DFQATT and CDR2 is SNEGSKA in the germline V gene (reference sequence). CDR3 sequence: CSARNQRVYSYEQYF. CDR3 DNA: TGCAGTGCTAGAAATCAGAGGGTCTACTCCTACGAGCAGTACTTC.

This rearrangement joins TRBV24-1 to TRBJ2-5; 7 nucleotides line up with TRBD1. After removal of 2 bases from V and 4 bases from J, the junction contained 6 bases not matched to a gene. The CDR3 consists of 15 residues. CDR1 and CDR2 (germline): KGHDR, SFDVKD. The CDR3, as DNA: TGTGCCACCAGTGATTCGACAGGGTACGGAGAGACCCAGTACTTC. Its translation is CATSDSTGYGETQYF.

This clonotype was seen a few times. The chain couples TRBV5-6 to TRBJ1-5; D gene uncertain. The CDR3 covers 14 residues. The germline V gene has CDR1 SGHDT and CDR2 YYEEEE. Trimming took off 0 bases at V and 7 bases at J, with 11 bases between the two ends. Here the CDR3 reads CASSLDRVGQPQHF. CDR3 coding DNA: TGTGCCAGCAGCTTGGATAGGGTGGGGCAGCCCCAGCATTTT.

This clonotype showed up many times. The V and J genes are TRBV6-1 and TRBJ2-5; D unclear. Trimming removed 5 bases at V and 5 bases at J, with 9 bases between. The CDR3 totals 12 residues. Germline V CDR1 and CDR2: MNHNS, SASEGT. CDR3: CASSPQLETQYF. In DNA, the CDR3 is TGTGCCAGCAGTCCCCAGCTTGAGACCCAGTACTTC.

This clonotype has ten or more counts. The chain employs TRBV28 and TRBJ2-7; 11 bases fit TRBD1. Germline CDR1 reads MDHEN; CDR2 reads SYDVKM. This CDR3 region has 14 residues. Unmatched junction bases numbered 7, after V lost 5 bases and J lost 7 bases. The CDR3 protein is CASSTGTGGWEQYF. CDR3 nucleotide sequence: TGTGCCAGCAGTACCGGGACAGGGGGATGGGAGCAGTACTTC.

CDR3 residues: CASKGRVTGELFF. In nucleotides, the CDR3 is TGTGCCAGCAAGGGGAGAGTCACCGGGGAGCTGTTTTTT. V and J are TRBV6-1 and TRBJ2-2; D tentatively reads TRBD1 or TRBD2 (5 bases each). Germline V gives CDR1 MNHNS, CDR2 SASEGT. V was cut by 7 bases and J by 4 bases, with 10 bases left in between. The CDR3 extends over 13 amino acids.

This clonotype was counted many times. The rearrangement joins TRBV28 to TRBJ2-7; D may be TRBD1 (6 bases). Per the germline V gene, CDR1 is MDHEN and CDR2 is SYDVKM. V dropped 1 base and J dropped 3 bases, with 13 bases sitting between them. The CDR3 is made up of 15 amino acids. The CDR3 sequence is CASSLSWFRGYEQYF. The CDR3 DNA sequence: TGTGCCAGCAGTTTATCGTGGTTCAGGGGCTACGAGCAGTACTTC. The full variable domain, its missing parts supplied by reference TRBV28 and TRBJ2-7, is DVKVTQSSRYLVKRTGEKVFLECVQDMDHENMFWYRQDPGLGLRLIYFSYDVKMKEKGDIPEGYSVSREKKERFSLILESASTNQTSMYLCASSLSWFRGYEQYFGPGTRLTVT.